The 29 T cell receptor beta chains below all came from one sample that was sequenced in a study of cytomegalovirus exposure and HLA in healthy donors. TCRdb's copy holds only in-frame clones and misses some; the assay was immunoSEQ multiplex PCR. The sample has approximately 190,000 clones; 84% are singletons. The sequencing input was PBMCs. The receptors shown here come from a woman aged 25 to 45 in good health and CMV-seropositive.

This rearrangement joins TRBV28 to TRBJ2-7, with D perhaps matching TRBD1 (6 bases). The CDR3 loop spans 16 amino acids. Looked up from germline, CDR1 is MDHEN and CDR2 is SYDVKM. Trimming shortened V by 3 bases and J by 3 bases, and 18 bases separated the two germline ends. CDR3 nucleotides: TGTGCCAGCAGTTTTGGGGGCCTCGGACTTTACTACGAGCAGTACTTC. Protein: CASSFGGLGLYYEQYF.

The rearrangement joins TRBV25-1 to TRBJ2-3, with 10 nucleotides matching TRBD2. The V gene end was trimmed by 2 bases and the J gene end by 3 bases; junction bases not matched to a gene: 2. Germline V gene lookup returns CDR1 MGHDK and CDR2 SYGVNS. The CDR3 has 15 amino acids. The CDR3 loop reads CASSETAGGTDTQYF. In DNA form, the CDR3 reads TGTGCCAGCAGTGAAACAGCGGGAGGGACAGATACGCAGTATTTT.

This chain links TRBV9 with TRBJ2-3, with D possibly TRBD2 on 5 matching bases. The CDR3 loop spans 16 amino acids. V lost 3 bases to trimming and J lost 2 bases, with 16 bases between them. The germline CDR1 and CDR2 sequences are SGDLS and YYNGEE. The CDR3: CASSGFVGLHTDTQYF. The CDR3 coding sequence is TGTGCCAGCAGCGGCTTTGTAGGACTGCACACAGATACGCAGTATTTT. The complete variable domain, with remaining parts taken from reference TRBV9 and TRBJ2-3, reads DSGVTQTPKHLITATGQRVTLRCSPRSGDLSVYWYQQSLDQGLQFLIQYYNGEERAKGNILERFSAQQFPDLHSELNLSSLELGDSALYFCASSGFVGLHTDTQYFGPGTRLTVL.

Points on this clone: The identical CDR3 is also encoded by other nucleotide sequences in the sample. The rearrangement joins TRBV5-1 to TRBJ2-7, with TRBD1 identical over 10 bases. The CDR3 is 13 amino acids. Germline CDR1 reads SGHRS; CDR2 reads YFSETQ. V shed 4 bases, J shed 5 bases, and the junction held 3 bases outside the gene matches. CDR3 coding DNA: TGCGCCAGCAGCCTAGGACAGGGGGACGAGCAGTACTTC. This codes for CASSLGQGDEQYF.

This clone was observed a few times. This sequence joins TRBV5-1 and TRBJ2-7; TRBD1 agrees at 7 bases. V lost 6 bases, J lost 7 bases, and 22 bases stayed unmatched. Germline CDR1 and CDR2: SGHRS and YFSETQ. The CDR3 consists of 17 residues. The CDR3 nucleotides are TGCGCCAGCACGATATCTCCTAAGACAGGGAGTCTAGGGGAGCAGTACTTC. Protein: CASTISPKTGSLGEQYF.

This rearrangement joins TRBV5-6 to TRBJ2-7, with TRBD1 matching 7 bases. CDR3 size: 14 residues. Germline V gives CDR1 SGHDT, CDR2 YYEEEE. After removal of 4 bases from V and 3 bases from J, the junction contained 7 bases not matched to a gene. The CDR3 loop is CASSLTGDVYEQYF. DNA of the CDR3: TGTGCCAGCAGCCTTACAGGGGATGTCTACGAGCAGTACTTC.

In nucleotides, the CDR3 is TGTGCCAGCAGCTTCACCCGTAGCGGGTCCTCCTACAATGAGCAGTTCTTC. This encodes CASSFTRSGSSYNEQFF. This rearrangement joins TRBV7-9 to TRBJ2-1, with 7 bases that match TRBD2. V dropped 3 bases and J dropped 0; count of bases not matched to a gene: 8. Germline CDR1 and CDR2: SEHNR and FQNEAQ (reference sequence). The CDR3 covers 17 residues.

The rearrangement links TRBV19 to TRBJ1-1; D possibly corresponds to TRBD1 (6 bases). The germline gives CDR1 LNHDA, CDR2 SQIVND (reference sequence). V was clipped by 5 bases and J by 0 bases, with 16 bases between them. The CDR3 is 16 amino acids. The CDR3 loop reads CASSGQIITMNTEAFF. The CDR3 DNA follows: TGTGCCAGTAGTGGACAGATCATTACTATGAACACTGAAGCTTTCTTT.

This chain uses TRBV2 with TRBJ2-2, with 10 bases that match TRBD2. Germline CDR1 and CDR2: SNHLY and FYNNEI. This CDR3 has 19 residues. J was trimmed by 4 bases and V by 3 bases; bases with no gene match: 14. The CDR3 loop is CASSERGASGRRVTGELFF. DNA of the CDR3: TGTGCCAGCAGTGAGAGGGGGGCTAGCGGGAGACGGGTCACCGGGGAGCTGTTTTTT.

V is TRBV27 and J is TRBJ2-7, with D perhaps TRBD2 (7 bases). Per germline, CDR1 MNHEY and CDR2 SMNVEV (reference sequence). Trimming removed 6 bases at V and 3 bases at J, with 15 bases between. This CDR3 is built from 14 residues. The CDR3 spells CASSPRGGGYEQYF. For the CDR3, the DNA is TGTGCCAGCAGCCCGAGGGGGGGAGGCTACGAGCAGTACTTC.

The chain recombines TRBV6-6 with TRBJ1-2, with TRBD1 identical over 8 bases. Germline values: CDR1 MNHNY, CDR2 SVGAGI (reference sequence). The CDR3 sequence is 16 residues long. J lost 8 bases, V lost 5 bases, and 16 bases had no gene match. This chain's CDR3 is CASSPDIAGGAGGYTF. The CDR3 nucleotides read TGTGCCAGCAGTCCAGATATAGCAGGGGGCGCGGGCGGCTACACCTTC.

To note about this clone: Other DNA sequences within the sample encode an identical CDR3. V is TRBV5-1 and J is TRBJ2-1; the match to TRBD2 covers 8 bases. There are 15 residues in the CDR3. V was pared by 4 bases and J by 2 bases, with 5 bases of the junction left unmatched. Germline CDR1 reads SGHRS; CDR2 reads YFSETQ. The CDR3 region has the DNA TGCGCCAGCAGCCTTACTAGCGGTACCTACAATGAGCAGTTCTTC. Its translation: CASSLTSGTYNEQFF. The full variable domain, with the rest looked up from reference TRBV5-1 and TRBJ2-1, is KAGVTQTPRYLIKTRGQQVTLSCSPISGHRSVSWYQQTPGQGLQFLFEYFSETQRNKGNFPGRFSGRQFSNSRSEMNVSTLELGDSALYLCASSLTSGTYNEQFFGPGTRLTVL.

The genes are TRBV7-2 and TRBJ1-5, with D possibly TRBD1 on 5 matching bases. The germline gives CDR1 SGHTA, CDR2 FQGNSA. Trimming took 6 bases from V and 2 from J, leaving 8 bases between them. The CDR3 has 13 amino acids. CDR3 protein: CASRPGGNQPQHF. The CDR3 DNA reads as TGTGCCAGCAGGCCGGGGGGCAATCAGCCCCAGCATTTT.

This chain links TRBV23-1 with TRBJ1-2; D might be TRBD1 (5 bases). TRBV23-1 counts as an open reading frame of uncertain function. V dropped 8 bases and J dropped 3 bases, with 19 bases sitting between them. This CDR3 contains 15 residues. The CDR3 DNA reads TGCGCCAGCCACCTCGACCAGGGCTCTTACTATGGCTACACCTTC. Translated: CASHLDQGSYYGYTF.

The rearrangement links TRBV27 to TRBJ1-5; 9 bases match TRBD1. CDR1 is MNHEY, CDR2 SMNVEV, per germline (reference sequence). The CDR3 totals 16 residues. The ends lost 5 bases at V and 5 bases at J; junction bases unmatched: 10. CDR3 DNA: TGTGCCAGCAGTCCACTGATTGACAGGGGGTATCAGCCCCAGCATTTT. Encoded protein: CASSPLIDRGYQPQHF.

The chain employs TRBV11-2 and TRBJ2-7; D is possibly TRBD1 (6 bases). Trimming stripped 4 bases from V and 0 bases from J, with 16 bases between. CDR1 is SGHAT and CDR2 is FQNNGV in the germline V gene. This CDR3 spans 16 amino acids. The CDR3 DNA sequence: TGTGCCAGCAGCTCTCCTTCACTACAGGGCTCCTACGAGCAGTACTTC. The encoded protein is CASSSPSLQGSYEQYF. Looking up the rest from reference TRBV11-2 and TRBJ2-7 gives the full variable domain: EAGVAQSPRYKIIEKRQSVAFWCNPISGHATLYWYQQILGQGPKLLIQFQNNGVVDDSQLPKDRFSAERLKGVDSTLKIQPAKLEDSAVYLCASSSPSLQGSYEQYFGPGTRLTVT.

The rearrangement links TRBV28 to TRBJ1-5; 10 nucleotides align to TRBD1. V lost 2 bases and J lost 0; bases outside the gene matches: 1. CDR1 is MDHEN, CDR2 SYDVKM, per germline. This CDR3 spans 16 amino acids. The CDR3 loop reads CASSLGTGDSNQPQHF. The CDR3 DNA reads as TGTGCCAGCAGTTTAGGGACAGGGGATAGCAATCAGCCCCAGCATTTT.

CDR3 loop: CASSLARGSYYEQYF. CDR3 coding DNA: TGTGCCAGCAGCTTAGCACGGGGTTCGTACTACGAGCAGTACTTC. This chain links TRBV7-2 with TRBJ2-7; weak D call: TRBD2 (5 bases). This CDR3 contains 15 residues. Trimming cost V 0 bases and J 3 bases, with 12 bases left between them. From germline, CDR1 is SGHTA and CDR2 FQGNSA.

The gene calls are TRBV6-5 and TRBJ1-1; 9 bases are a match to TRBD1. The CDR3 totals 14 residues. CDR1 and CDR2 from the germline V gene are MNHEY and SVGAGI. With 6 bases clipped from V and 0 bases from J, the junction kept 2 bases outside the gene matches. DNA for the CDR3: TGTGCCAGCAGGGGACAGGGCATGAACACTGAAGCTTTCTTT. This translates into CASRGQGMNTEAFF.

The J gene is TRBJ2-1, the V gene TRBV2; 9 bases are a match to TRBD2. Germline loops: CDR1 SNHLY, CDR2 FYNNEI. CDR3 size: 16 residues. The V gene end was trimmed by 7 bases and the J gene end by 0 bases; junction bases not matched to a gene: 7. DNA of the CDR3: TGTGCCAGCACGATTGCGGGAGGGCCCTCCTACAATGAGCAGTTCTTC. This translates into CASTIAGGPSYNEQFF.

The chain's CDR3 is CASSSWELFF. CDR3 DNA: TGTGCCAGCAGTTCATGGGAGCTGTTTTTT. This rearrangement joins TRBV6-1 to TRBJ2-2, with D unresolved. Looked up from germline, CDR1 is MNHNS and CDR2 is SASEGT. The CDR3 runs 10 residues. Trimming removed 5 bases from V and 9 bases from J, with 4 bases in between.

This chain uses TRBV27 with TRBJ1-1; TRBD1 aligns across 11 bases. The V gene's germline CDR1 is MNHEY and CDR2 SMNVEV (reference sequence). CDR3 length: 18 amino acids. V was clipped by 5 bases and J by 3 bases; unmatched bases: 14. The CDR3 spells CASSPVPGQGEGDTEAFF. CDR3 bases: TGTGCCAGCAGTCCAGTCCCGGGACAGGGGGAAGGGGACACTGAAGCTTTCTTT.

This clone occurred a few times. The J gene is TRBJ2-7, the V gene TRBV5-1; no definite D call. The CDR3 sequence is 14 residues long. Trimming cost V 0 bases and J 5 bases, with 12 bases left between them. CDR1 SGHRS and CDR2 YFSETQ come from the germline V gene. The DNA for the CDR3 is TGCGCCAGCAGCTTGGTCTCCGAGCCTGACGAGCAGTACTTC. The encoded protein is CASSLVSEPDEQYF.

The CDR3 coding sequence is TGTGCCTGGAAGAGAGTCTACACTGAAGCTTTCTTT. This gives the protein CAWKRVYTEAFF. The genes are TRBV30 and TRBJ1-1; D gene uncertain. CDR3 length equals 12 residues. Trimming stripped 4 bases from V and 3 bases from J, with 9 bases between. Per germline, CDR1 GTSNPN and CDR2 SVGIG (reference sequence).

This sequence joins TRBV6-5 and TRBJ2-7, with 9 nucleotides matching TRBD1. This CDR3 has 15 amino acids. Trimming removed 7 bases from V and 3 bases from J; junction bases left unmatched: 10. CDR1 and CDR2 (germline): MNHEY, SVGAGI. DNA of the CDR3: TGTGCCAGCACTCGTTATTCGGGACAGGGCTACGAGCAGTACTTC. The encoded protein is CASTRYSGQGYEQYF.

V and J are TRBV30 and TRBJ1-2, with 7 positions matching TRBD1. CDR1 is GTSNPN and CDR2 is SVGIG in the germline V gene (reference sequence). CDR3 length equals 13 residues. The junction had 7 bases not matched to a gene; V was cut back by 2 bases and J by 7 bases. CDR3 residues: CAWSWGRGVGYTF. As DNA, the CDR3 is TGTGCCTGGAGTTGGGGCAGGGGGGTTGGCTACACCTTC.

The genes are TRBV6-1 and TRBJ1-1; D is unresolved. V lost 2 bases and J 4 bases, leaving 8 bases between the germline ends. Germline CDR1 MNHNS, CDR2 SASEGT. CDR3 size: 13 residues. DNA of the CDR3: TGTGCCAGCAGTGAAAACAGAGCCACTGAAGCTTTCTTT. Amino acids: CASSENRATEAFF.

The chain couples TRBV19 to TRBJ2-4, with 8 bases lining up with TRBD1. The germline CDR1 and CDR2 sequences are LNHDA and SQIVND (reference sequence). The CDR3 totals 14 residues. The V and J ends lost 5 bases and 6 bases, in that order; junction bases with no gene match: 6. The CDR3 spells CASSFPGGANIQYF. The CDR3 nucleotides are TGTGCCAGTAGTTTTCCAGGGGGCGCAAACATTCAGTACTTC.

The CDR3 region is CASSLKGSSYNEQFF. In DNA form, the CDR3 reads TGTGCCAGCAGCTTGAAAGGGAGCTCCTACAATGAGCAGTTCTTC. The genes are TRBV5-4 and TRBJ2-1; weak D call: TRBD2 (5 bases). Germline CDR1 reads SGHNT; CDR2 reads YYREEE (reference sequence). V dropped 1 base and J dropped 0 bases, with 8 bases sitting between them. The CDR3 covers 15 residues.